The 14 T cell receptor beta chains below were found in one sample sequenced in a study of T cell repertoires in cytomegalovirus infection. TCRdb re-derived calls from the reads in MiXCR, one entry per CDR3 protein. The profile shows about 360,000 distinct CDR3 sequences, 18% of them singletons. The sample taken for sequencing was PBMCs. Receptor source: a human donor in good health (CMV status not recorded). Some clones in this sample may be carry-over from other donors' samples.

In this sample, this clonotype turned up a few times. V and J are TRBV20-1 and TRBJ2-1, with no clear D. The CDR3 totals 15 residues. Germline CDR1 reads DFQATT; CDR2 reads SNEGSKA (reference sequence). V was trimmed by 5 bases and J by 4 bases, leaving 18 bases between them. CDR3 in amino acids: CSARRRPPGYNEQFF. The CDR3 region has the DNA TGCAGTGCTCGCCGGAGACCCCCCGGGTACAATGAGCAGTTCTTC.

This clonotype has just a few counts. The chain joins TRBV6-5 to TRBJ2-7, with D unresolved. The CDR3 length is 15 residues. Germline CDR1 is MNHEY and CDR2 is SVGAGI. Trimming removed 0 bases at V and 3 bases at J, with 12 bases between. DNA for the CDR3: TGTGCCAGCAGTTACTCGGCTTTTGGCGGCTACGAGCAGTACTTC. This codes for CASSYSAFGGYEQYF.

This clonotype was seen repeatedly, ten times or more. The V gene is TRBV7-2, the J gene TRBJ2-1, with 8 bases fitting TRBD2. V dropped 1 base and J dropped 4; count of bases not matched to a gene: 18. The CDR3 sequence is 20 residues long. Per the germline V gene, CDR1 is SGHTA and CDR2 is FQGNSA. The CDR3 DNA reads TGTGCCAGCAGCTTAGAGGTGGCCTGGGTCGGGAGGGCTTTGTACAATGAGCAGTTCTTC. Its protein is CASSLEVAWVGRALYNEQFF.

As for this clonotype: A much larger clone lies one base from this, so it may be a read error. The chain employs TRBV12-3 or TRBV12-4 and TRBJ1-4; 8 positions agree with TRBD1. The CDR3 sequence is 15 residues long. CDR3 nucleotide sequence: TGTGCCAGCAGTTCCCGGACAGGGTCCGGTGAAAAACTGTGTTTT. Protein: CASSSRTGSGEKLCF.

This clonotype was found a few times. The rearrangement links TRBV15 to TRBJ2-5; 8 bases map to TRBD2. This CDR3 is 15 amino acids long. Germline V gene lookup returns CDR1 LNHNV and CDR2 YYDKDF (reference sequence). V trimming: 0 bases; J trimming: 9 bases; junction bases outside the gene matches: 9. This chain's CDR3 is CATSRDAIAGRAQYF. In nucleotides, the CDR3 is TGTGCCACCAGCAGAGATGCTATAGCGGGAAGGGCCCAGTACTTC.

This clonotype was picked up a small number of times. The chain uses TRBV6-1 and TRBJ2-3, with D perhaps matching TRBD2 (5 bases). The germline V gene encodes CDR1 MNHNS and CDR2 SASEGT. V was shortened by 3 bases and J by 9 bases, with 13 bases between the two germline ends. The CDR3 is 13 residues long. The CDR3 coding sequence is TGTGCCAGCAGTGACCGGACTCCTCGGACGCAGTATTTT. This codes for CASSDRTPRTQYF.

This clonotype occurred a few times. This chain links TRBV12-3 or TRBV12-4 with TRBJ1-2, with 7 bases aligning to TRBD1. CDR3 size: 16 residues. With V trimmed by 0 bases and J by 5 bases, 9 bases remained unmatched. As DNA, the CDR3 is TGTGCCAGCAGTTTAGCAGGGACAGTGAGGGGGTATGGCTACACCTTC. Encoded protein: CASSLAGTVRGYGYTF.

This clonotype was detected ten times or more. V and J are TRBV5-6 and TRBJ1-1, with TRBD1 matching over 8 bases. J lost 2 bases, V lost 4 bases, and 7 bases had no gene match. The CDR3 is 15 residues long. Germline V CDR1 and CDR2: SGHDT, YYEEEE. This CDR3 reads CASSPQGVINTEAFF. The CDR3 DNA is TGTGCCAGCAGCCCACAGGGGGTCATTAACACTGAAGCTTTCTTT. Together with reference TRBV5-6 and TRBJ1-1, the CDR3 gives the full variable domain: DAGVTQSPTHLIKTRGQQVTLRCSPKSGHDTVSWYQQALGQGPQFIFQYYEEEERQRGNFPDRFSGHQFPNYSSELNVNALLLGDSALYLCASSPQGVINTEAFFGQGTRLTVV.

In this sample, this clonotype turned up a few times. The chain couples TRBV29-1 to TRBJ2-1; tentatively, D is TRBD2 (5 bases). The CDR3 loop spans 13 amino acids. The germline V gene has CDR1 SQVTM and CDR2 ANQGSEA. The germline V and J ends were trimmed by 7 bases and 0 bases, with 10 bases remaining between them. CDR3 sequence (DNA): TGCAGCGCAGAGGAGGTCTCCTACAATGAGCAGTTCTTC. Protein: CSAEEVSYNEQFF.

The rearrangement joins TRBV20-1 to TRBJ1-1; no definite D call. Trimming took 4 bases from V and 4 from J, leaving 13 bases between them. The CDR3 runs to 13 residues. Germline V lookup: CDR1 DFQATT, CDR2 SNEGSKA (reference sequence). CDR3 nucleotide sequence: TGCAGTGCTAATGTCCCCGGCGGCACTGAAGCTTTCTTT. This translates into CSANVPGGTEAFF.

The gene calls are TRBV4-2 and TRBJ1-2; D possibly corresponds to TRBD1 (5 bases). Trimming took off 4 bases at V and 3 bases at J, with 12 bases between the two ends. Germline V gene sequence: CDR1 LGHNA, CDR2 YNFKEQ. The CDR3 extends over 14 amino acids. CDR3 loop: CASSPRDGDYGYTF. The CDR3 DNA reads TGTGCCAGCAGCCCCAGGGACGGAGACTATGGCTACACCTTC.

The V gene is TRBV6-5, the J gene TRBJ2-3; D remains unclear. Trimming removed 3 bases from V and 6 bases from J, with 13 bases in between. The CDR3 consists of 14 residues. Germline V lookup: CDR1 MNHEY, CDR2 SVGAGI. In nucleotides, the CDR3 is TGTGCCAGCAGTTATGCAGGAACACAGGATACGCAGTATTTT. Protein sequence: CASSYAGTQDTQYF.

This clonotype was seen a few times. DNA for the CDR3: TGTGCCACCAGCATAGCGGGAAACAATGAGCAGTTCTTC. Translating gives CATSIAGNNEQFF. This chain uses TRBV15 with TRBJ2-1, with TRBD2 identical over 8 bases. Germline-derived CDR1 and CDR2 are LNHNV and YYDKDF (reference sequence). Germline trimming cut 4 bases from V and 5 bases from J; bases unmatched to any gene: 1. CDR3 length equals 13 residues.

This clonotype was found many times. No DNA is shown, since the ends of the CDR3 on it are uncertain; the CDR3 is the one TCRdb lists. The chain joins TRBV19 to TRBJ2-5; the table's D gene call, TRBD1, was not cross checked with the DNA. CDR1 is LNHDA, CDR2 SQIVND, per germline (reference sequence). The CDR3 length equals 14 residues, ends included. The CDR3 here is CASTSGPPRETQYF.